A selection of T cell receptor beta chains follows, all from one sample in a study of identical twins. TCRdb independently ran MiXCR on the 5' RACE reads; one entry per CDR3 protein. The profile covers hundreds of thousands of distinct CDR3 sequences, with about 20% appearing a single time and less than 15% taken by the ten largest. This sample also appeared in a second study, on T cells expressing NK-cell markers.

The sequenced sample was PBMCs. The receptors shown here come from a woman between 18 and 29 years old in good health. CDR3s include the opening cysteine and the closing phenylalanine or tryptophan. The D gene is left open where the match is weak. Only part of the rows carry a size: once, few, many, or a class if the clone is expanded.

-	TRBV29-1	TRBJ1-1	-	CSVDSGPRDTEAFF	TGCAGCGTTGACTCGGGGCCAAGGGACACTGAAGCTTTCTTT
TRBD1	TRBV15	TRBJ2-2	-	CATSRDRQGSLTGELFF	TGTGCCACCAGCAGAGATCGACAGGGTAGCCTGACCGGGGAGCTGTTTTTT
TRBD2	TRBV6-4	TRBJ2-7	once	CAISGASGSYEQYF	TGTGCCATCAGTGGCGCTAGCGGCTCCTACGAGCAGTACTTC
-	TRBV7-9	TRBJ2-1	-	CASTRSESSYNEQFF	TGTGCCAGCACCAGAAGTGAGAGCTCCTACAATGAGCAGTTCTTC
-	TRBV29-1	TRBJ2-7	once	CSVQVRGTAYEQYF	TGCAGCGTGCAAGTCCGTGGGACCGCCTACGAGCAGTACTTC
-	TRBV4-3	TRBJ2-1	few	CASSQRGAGPFYNEQFF	TGCGCCAGCAGCCAGAGGGGGGCGGGGCCCTTTTACAATGAGCAGTTCTTC
-	TRBV10-2	TRBJ2-5	-	CASSVIGANQETQYF	TGCGCCAGCAGTGTTATAGGGGCGAACCAAGAGACCCAGTACTTC
TRBD1	TRBV10-3	TRBJ1-1	-	CAISGQGTEAFF	TGTGCCATCAGTGGACAGGGCACTGAAGCTTTCTTT
-	TRBV6-5	TRBJ2-5	many	CASSYGGVEETQYF	TGTGCCAGCAGTTACGGTGGTGTGGAAGAGACCCAGTACTTC
-	TRBV20-1	TRBJ1-1	-	CSAPENTEAFF	TGCAGTGCTCCAGAGAACACTGAAGCTTTCTTT
-	TRBV20-1	TRBJ2-3	-	CSAPKGRAGTDTQYF	TGCAGTGCTCCCAAAGGCAGGGCGGGCACAGATACGCAGTATTTT
TRBD1	TRBV6-1	TRBJ1-2	-	CASNRQGEIHGYTF	TGTGCCAGCAACCGACAGGGGGAAATCCATGGCTACACCTTC
-	TRBV6-2/TRBV6-3	TRBJ2-1	many	CASSYFDEQFF	TGTGCCAGCAGTTATTTCGATGAGCAGTTCTTC
-	TRBV5-8	TRBJ2-3	many	CASSLYTQYF	TGTGCCAGCAGCTTGTATACGCAGTATTTT
TRBD2	TRBV6-1	TRBJ2-2	many	CASSEASGGAGELFF	TGTGCCAGCAGTGAAGCTAGCGGGGGGGCCGGGGAGCTGTTTTTT
TRBD1	TRBV7-9	TRBJ2-1	few	CASSPTGGWDEQFF	TGTGCCAGCAGCCCGACAGGGGGCTGGGATGAGCAGTTCTTC
-	TRBV18	TRBJ2-7	-	CASSPLGLPPEQYF	TGTGCCAGCTCACCACTCGGCCTCCCACCCGAGCAGTACTTC
-	TRBV29-1	TRBJ1-1	few	CSVGVRSDTEAFF	TGCAGCGTTGGAGTCAGGTCCGACACTGAAGCTTTCTTT
-	TRBV12-3/TRBV12-4	TRBJ2-3	few	CASSLERGNQYF	TGTGCCAGCAGTTTAGAAAGGGGAAACCAGTATTTT
-	TRBV10-3	TRBJ2-7	many	CAIRQSGYEQYF	TGTGCCATCCGACAGTCCGGCTACGAGCAGTACTTC
TRBD1	TRBV29-1	TRBJ1-2	-	CSVTHRGGYTF	TGCAGCGTTACCCACAGGGGTGGCTACACCTTC
TRBD2	TRBV5-1	TRBJ2-3	-	CASSLALAGAMGTDTQYF	TGCGCCAGCAGCTTGGCCCTAGCGGGGGCCATGGGTACAGATACGCAGTATTTT
-	TRBV5-1	TRBJ2-1	once	CASSENPGHIYNEQFF	TGCGCCAGCAGCGAAAACCCGGGACACATATACAATGAGCAGTTCTTC
-	TRBV12-3/TRBV12-4	TRBJ1-1	many	CASSGAGVMRTTEAFF	TGTGCCAGCAGTGGTGCAGGGGTCATGCGAACCACTGAAGCTTTCTTT
-	TRBV9	TRBJ1-5	few	CASSVAGGNQPQHF	TGTGCCAGCAGCGTAGCTGGGGGCAATCAGCCCCAGCATTTT
-	TRBV21-1	TRBJ1-1	-	CASSKPPCHTEAFF	TGTGCCAGCAGCAAACCTCCTTGTCACACTGAAGCTTTCTTT
-	TRBV5-1	TRBJ2-5	-	CASSPYTTQETQYF	TGCGCCAGCAGCCCCTATACGACCCAAGAGACCCAGTACTTC
-	TRBV19	TRBJ2-1	-	CASSISRGNEQFF	TGTGCCAGTAGTATTAGCCGGGGAAATGAGCAGTTCTTC
TRBD2	TRBV20-1	TRBJ2-3	-	CSARPGLADADTQYF	TGCAGTGCTAGGCCGGGACTAGCGGACGCAGATACGCAGTATTTT
TRBD1	TRBV7-2	TRBJ2-7	-	CASSPTRTGNHEQYF	TGTGCCAGCAGCCCAACTCGGACAGGGAATCACGAGCAGTACTTC